These 11 T cell receptor beta chains were sequenced from one sample in a study of shared clonotypes between healthy human individuals. Method: immunoSEQ multiplex PCR; TCRdb's copy keeps in-frame clones and lacks some. Here the sample spans fewer than 650,000 clones, roughly 79% being singletons. Specimen: PBMCs. The receptors shown here come from a middle-aged woman in good health. Some clones in this sample may be carry-over from other donors' samples.

This clone was observed a few times. This chain links TRBV30 with TRBJ1-5, with D unclear. Germline CDR1 reads GTSNPN; CDR2 reads SVGIG (reference sequence). CDR3 length equals 13 residues. The V and J ends lost 1 base and 10 bases respectively, with 14 bases between them. CDR3 sequence (DNA): TGTGCCTGGAGTGCAAGAGATTTTGGTCCCCAGCATTTT. Translated: CAWSARDFGPQHF.

This clone was recorded a few times. Only one base separates this from a far larger clonotype, so it likely reflects a read error. Lacking the conserved final phenylalanine or tryptophan, this CDR3 likely reflects a read error. The chain carries TRBV4-1 and TRBJ1-2; a possible D gene is TRBD1 (5 bases). The CDR3 extends over 14 amino acids. Germline-derived CDR1 and CDR2 are MGHRA and YSYEKL. Deletions cut 0 bases from V and 4 bases from J, with 9 bases between. The DNA of the CDR3 is TGCGCCAGCAGCCAAGACAGGGTGGGCTATGGCTACACCCTC. This translates into CASSQDRVGYGYTL.

In this sample, this clone turned up a few times. The chain joins TRBV5-1 to TRBJ2-7; 8 bases agree with TRBD2. V gave up 4 bases and J gave up 2 bases; unmatched junction bases: 2. CDR3 length: 13 residues. Germline CDR1 SGHRS, CDR2 YFSETQ. The CDR3 here is CASSVSGTYEQYF. CDR3 nucleotide sequence: TGCGCCAGCAGCGTTAGCGGGACCTACGAGCAGTACTTC.

The V call is TRBV4-1, the J call TRBJ1-1; D perhaps matches TRBD1 (6 bases). CDR1 and CDR2 from the germline V gene are MGHRA and YSYEKL. The V gene lost 2 bases and the J gene lost 5 bases, with 12 bases spanning the gap. This CDR3 is 14 amino acids long. The chain's CDR3 is CASSQHDRTTEAFF. CDR3 DNA: TGCGCCAGCAGCCAACACGACAGGACAACTGAAGCTTTCTTT.

V usage is TRBV2 and J usage is TRBJ2-4, with 7 bases lining up with TRBD2. V lost 1 base to trimming and J lost 6 bases; unmatched junction nucleotides: 3. This CDR3 has 14 residues. Germline V lookup: CDR1 SNHLY, CDR2 FYNNEI. The CDR3 sequence: CASSEGEGGNIQYF. DNA for the CDR3: TGTGCCAGCAGTGAAGGGGAGGGAGGAAACATTCAGTACTTC.

This clone occurred once. The chain combines TRBV11-2 with TRBJ2-1; TRBD2 matches at 8 bases. Germline assignment: CDR1 SGHAT and CDR2 FQNNGV. This CDR3 has 13 amino acids. Trimming at V came to 5 bases and at J to 10 bases, leaving 7 bases not matched to a gene. This CDR3 reads CASSPTSVGEQFF. CDR3 DNA: TGTGCCAGCAGCCCGACTAGCGTCGGGGAGCAGTTCTTC.

V usage is TRBV2 and J usage is TRBJ1-2; TRBD1 aligns across 7 bases. Germline CDR1 reads SNHLY; CDR2 reads FYNNEI. V lost 6 bases and J lost 6; bases outside the gene matches: 4. There are 12 residues in the CDR3. DNA of the CDR3: TGTGCCAGCAGGGGGGACAGCGATGGCTACACCTTC. The encoded protein is CASRGDSDGYTF.

Details on this clone: The same CDR3 can be traced to other DNA sequences in this sample. The chain combines TRBV19 with TRBJ1-1; D gene uncertain. Germline values: CDR1 LNHDA, CDR2 SQIVND (reference sequence). Trimming stripped 3 bases from V and 1 base from J, with 6 bases between. CDR3 length: 13 amino acids. In DNA form, the CDR3 reads TGTGCCAGTAGTATCTCATCGAACACTGAAGCTTTCTTT. As protein: CASSISSNTEAFF.

The V gene is TRBV11-3, the J gene TRBJ2-3; TRBD1 matches at 8 bases. Germline assignment: CDR1 SGHNT and CDR2 YENEEA. The trim removed 3 bases at V and 3 bases at J, leaving 5 bases unmatched. This CDR3 region has 15 residues. CDR3: CASSFQGAVTDTQYF. CDR3 nucleotide sequence: TGTGCCAGCAGCTTTCAGGGGGCTGTAACAGATACGCAGTATTTT.

The chain is built from TRBV6-5 and TRBJ2-7; 7 nucleotides match TRBD1. Germline lookup yields CDR1 MNHEY and CDR2 SVGAGI. The CDR3 covers 15 residues. The junction had 13 bases not matched to a gene; V was cut back by 7 bases and J by 4 bases. The CDR3 coding sequence is TGTGCCAGCAAAGTAAACAGGCAGGGGGAATACGAGCAGTACTTC. Its translation: CASKVNRQGEYEQYF.

This clone was detected a few times. This chain connects TRBV15 to TRBJ2-7; weak D call: TRBD2 (6 bases). V was shortened by 0 bases and J by 3 bases, with 9 bases between the two germline ends. CDR3 size: 14 residues. The germline gives CDR1 LNHNV, CDR2 YYDKDF (reference sequence). For the CDR3, the DNA is TGTGCCACCAGCAGAGATCTAGCGAACTACGAGCAGTACTTC. Translating gives CATSRDLANYEQYF.